The subject of this entry is one T cell receptor beta chain. Its cognate antigen has yet to be identified. It has no much larger one-base neighbor in the sample; base qualities were not kept. The library was prepared using the immunoSEQ multiplex PCR assay. TCRdb obtained this table from immuneACCESS and retained in-frame rearrangements with V and J assigned. These tables miss some clones; where compared with another copy, unresolved V genes account for less than half of the shortfall, and the remainder is unexplained. This sample gives about 94,000 clones in total; roughly nine tenths of them show up just once. 3% to 4.5% of the sample rests with the top ten. This sample was included in a study of control samples from healthy donors and cancer patients (dated by TCRdb to about 2020). The germline V gene (reference sequence) provides CDR1 DFQATT and CDR2 SNEGSKA. The CDR3 spans 14 residues, from the cysteine through the phenylalanine. The kept DNA is CDR3 alone, 42 bases in frame from the first base. V is reduced by 3 bases and J by 3 bases, leaving a spacing of 12 bases between them.

The sequenced sample consisted of blood. Rearrangement joined TRBV20-1 to TRBJ1-3; 6 matching bases give a weak D call of TRBD1. The sequence derives from a woman in her late teens or twenties in good health. The bases read TGCAGTGCTAGTATACAGGGTGATGGAAACACCATATATTTT. It specifies CSASIQGDGNTIYF.